This T cell receptor (beta chain) was found in a study of T cell responses to AZD1222 COVID-19 vaccine. Study-wide results and caveats: The donors showed a predominance of white British ancestry and of females, with possible underestimation of clonal diversity. The repertoires were collected only after the peak T cell response.

Per the germline V gene, CDR1 is KGHDR and CDR2 is SFDVKD. This CDR3 has 15 residues. The V and J ends lost 5 bases and 5 bases, in that order; junction bases with no gene match: 4. About this clone itself: Its antigen remains unknown.

TCRdb keeps only in-frame clones here, not all; method: immunoSEQ multiplex PCR. The sample includes some 180,000 clones, approximately 93% of them seen just once. This sequence was found in an adult who received the AZD1222 COVID-19 vaccine. The material was peripheral blood, obtained 28 days after the second AZD1222 dose. The chain is built from TRBV24-1 and TRBJ2-3; 12 bases agree with TRBD2. The CDR3 protein is CATSARGLAGDTQYF. The DNA for the CDR3 is TGTGCCACCAGTGCTAGGGGACTAGCGGGAGATACGCAGTATTTT.